This TCR beta chain was recorded in a study of siplizumab effects on memory and regulatory T cells (dated by TCRdb to between 2019 and 2020). Some background on the complete study: The study looked at the effect of siplizumab, an anti-CD2 antibody, on alloreactive T-cell subsets in allogeneic mixed lymphocyte reactions made from human PBMCs. The paper's findings and limits, for the study overall: Among mappable alloreactive CD4+ clones, an average Treg-derived fraction of almost 70% was observed with siplizumab, compared with 25% to 30% in control reactions. Whether proliferating Tregs from siplizumab cultures actually had suppressive function was not functionally confirmed. A naive or memory phenotype could not be assigned to roughly 75-96% of proliferating CD4+ or CD8+ clones. Because sequences at frequencies below about 10^-5 were poorly captured, only a minor fraction of alloreactive clones could be mapped back to unstimulated subsets. Unstimulated naive T cells appeared more diverse than memory T cells, and naive cells seemed to contribute substantially to the alloresponse. The cumulative frequency of alloreactive sequences traceable to unstimulated CD4+ memory T cells was significantly reduced by siplizumab.

The method behind the library was the immunoSEQ multiplex PCR assay. Each sample had some 96,000 TCR templates assayed by the deep sequencing platform. Genomic DNA extracted from sorted T cells was the material used for TCRbeta CDR3 sequencing. The authors' analysis ran thus. The R programming language was used for clonal analysis of the TCRbeta CDR3 data. Unstimulated samples were compared with post-reaction CFSE-low samples to define alloreactive CD4+ and CD8+ clones. Regulatory or non-regulatory origin of alloreactive CD4+ clones was assigned by matching sequences to the sorted unstimulated Treg and non-Treg repertoires. TCRdb obtained this table from immuneACCESS and retained in-frame rearrangements with V and J assigned. These tables miss some clones; where compared with another copy, unresolved V genes account for less than half of the shortfall, and the remainder is unexplained. V, J and clone size are those of that table, while D and trimming were read from the DNA. The sample includes about 100,000 clones, with approximately 94% observed a single time. The top ten constitute under 0.7% of the sample.

Trimming takes 5 bases from V and 7 bases from J, and the germline ends sit 15 bases apart. The CDR3 runs 14 residues from the cysteine to the phenylalanine. Only the CDR3 region is kept as DNA, spanning 42 bases read in frame from base 1. Looking up the germline V gene (reference sequence) yields CDR1 LNHDA and CDR2 SQIVND. TCRbeta CDR3 sequencing was performed on sorted unstimulated T cells and on proliferating T cells recovered from mixed lymphocyte reactions. Fresh whole blood from about ten HLA-typed healthy donors served as the source for isolating PBMCs. To map where alloreactive clones came from, CD4+ regulatory T cells in the unstimulated state were FACS-sorted. This clone is a singleton in its sample. Its antigen is still unknown. The input lacks base qualities; no much larger clone sits a single base away.

The chain is assembled from TRBV19 and TRBJ1-3; confidence is insufficient to name the D gene. Sequenced material: Tregs sorted from blood. The receptor was derived from a human donor in good health. The CDR3 sequence is CASSYAIRRNTIYF. The DNA sequence is given as TGTGCCAGTAGTTACGCGATCCGCAGGAACACCATATATTTT. With all but the CDR3 taken from the reference TRBV19 and TRBJ1-3 genes, the full variable domain is: DGGITQSPKYLFRKEGQNVTLSCEQNLNHDAMYWYRQDPGQGLRLIYYSQIVNDFQKGDIAEGYSVSREKKESFPLTVTSAQKNPTAFYLCASSYAIRRNTIYFGEGSWLTVV.